This T cell receptor beta chain was captured in a study of cytomegalovirus exposure and HLA in healthy donors. TCRdb's copy holds only in-frame clones and misses some; the assay was immunoSEQ multiplex PCR. The data show under 200,000 clones, 75% to 95% seen once. The J segment lost 7 bases and the V segment lost 0 bases, leaving 5 bases of the junction unmatched. The CDR3 sequence is 15 residues long. Germline V gives CDR1 SGHNT, CDR2 YYREEE (reference sequence). Sequenced: PBMCs. This TCR came from a woman younger than 35 in good health and CMV-seropositive. J is TRBJ1-4 and V is TRBV5-4, with 8 bases aligning to TRBD1. The CDR3 spells CASSLDTGGGEKLFF. The CDR3 DNA sequence: TGTGCCAGCAGCTTGGATACAGGGGGGGGTGAAAAACTGTTTTTT.